Each of the 12 T cell receptor beta chains below was sequenced from the same sample in a study of T cell clonality in common variable immunodeficiency. The antigens for these receptors are not known. Assay: immunoSEQ multiplex PCR; the TCRdb copy retains only in-frame clones and omits some. Listed for the sample are almost 20,000 clones, none seen a single time. Whole-study findings and limits: In common variable immunodeficiency, TCR beta chains reportedly carried fewer deletions and N-nucleotide insertions.

The sample consisted of peripheral blood mononuclear cells. Source of these receptors: a human donor with common variable immunodeficiency.

This clone was detected many times. The read ends 3 residues shy of where the CDR3 ends; the end is completed using the germline J gene. The chain uses TRBV2 and TRBJ1-2; 9 bases are a match to TRBD1. The CDR3 length is 14 residues. V was clipped by 8 bases and J by 2 bases; unmatched bases: 6. Germline V lookup: CDR1 SNHLY, CDR2 FYNNEI. The part of the CDR3 DNA that was read is TGTGCCAGCCCTACAGGGGGCGCGAACTATGGC. As protein: CASPTGGANYG. Given in full, the CDR3 is CASPTGGANYGYTF. The variable domain in full, completed from reference TRBV2 and TRBJ1-2, reads EPEVTQTPSHQVTQMGQEVILRCVPISNHLYFYWYRQILGQKVEFLVSFYNNEISEKSEIFDDQFSVERPDGSNFTLKIRSTKLEDSAMYFCASPTGGANYGYTFGSGTRLTVV.

This clone was counted many times. The CDR3 here is CASSMGGYGELFF. Partial CDR3 DNA: TGTGCCAGCAGCATGGGCGGGTACGGGGAG. The chain carries TRBV5-6 and TRBJ2-2, with a weak D call TRBD2 (5 bases). The read comes to an end 3 residues before the CDR3 does, leaving the germline J gene to fill in the end. This CDR3 contains 13 residues. In germline, CDR1 is SGHDT, CDR2 YYEEEE. V was shortened by 4 bases and J by 7 bases, with 11 bases between the two germline ends.

This clone was seen ten or more times. The missing CDR3 end, 3 residues past where the read stops, is filled in from the germline J gene. The chain links TRBV5-1 to TRBJ1-4, with TRBD1 matching over 9 bases. This CDR3 region has 15 residues. J gave up 8 bases and V 4 bases, and 9 bases lay outside the gene matches. In germline, CDR1 is SGHRS, CDR2 YFSETQ. This chain's CDR3 is CASSMDRGGREKLFF. The DNA read from the CDR3 is TGCGCCAGCAGCATGGACAGGGGAGGGCGGGAAAAA.

This clone was detected a few times. The read falls 3 residues short of the CDR3 end, and the missing part is taken from the germline J gene. V gene TRBV6-1 combines with J gene TRBJ1-1; a weak D match, TRBD1 (6 bases). The CDR3 contains 15 residues. Trimming stripped 2 bases from V and 5 bases from J, with 15 bases between. Germline CDR1 reads MNHNS; CDR2 reads SASEGT. CDR3 DNA (partial): TGTGCCAGCAGTGAAAAAGGCAGGGGTTTAACTGAA. This translates into CASSEKGRGLTE. The CDR3 in full is CASSEKGRGLTEAFF.

Notes on this clone: From the germline J gene comes the end of the CDR3, since the read stops 3 residues before it. The V gene is TRBV5-1, the J gene TRBJ1-2; 7 bases are a match to TRBD1. Trimming at V came to 0 bases and at J to 2 bases, leaving 7 bases not matched to a gene. From germline, CDR1 is SGHRS and CDR2 YFSETQ. The CDR3 has 16 residues. CDR3 DNA (partial): TGCGCCAGCAGCTTGGGTAGTGGAGGGGGCAACTATGGC. As protein: CASSLGSGGGNYG. The CDR3 in its entirety is CASSLGSGGGNYGYTF.

This clone came up many times. The observed sequence ends 3 residues before the CDR3 terminus, with the missing tail filled in from the germline J gene. This sequence joins TRBV7-9 and TRBJ2-5; no firm D call. V lost 0 bases to trimming and J lost 5 bases, with 13 bases between them. This CDR3 spans 15 amino acids. The germline gives CDR1 SEHNR, CDR2 FQNEAQ (reference sequence). The CDR3 loop is CASSLASVSGETQYF. CDR3 bases read: TGTGCCAGCAGCTTAGCGTCTGTCTCCGGGGAGACC.

There are many counts of this clone. The sequence runs out 3 residues before the end of the CDR3; the remainder is reconstructed from the germline J gene. The genes are TRBV10-3 and TRBJ1-2, with a tentative D call TRBD1 (6 bases). Germline lookup yields CDR1 ENHRY and CDR2 SYGVKD. Trimming stripped 6 bases from V and 5 bases from J, with 16 bases between. This CDR3 region has 14 residues. This CDR3 reads CAISQTGFPYGYTF. The part of the CDR3 DNA that was read is TGTGCCATCAGCCAAACAGGGTTCCCTTATGGC.

Concerning this clone itself: The CDR3 is cut off 3 residues early in the read; its end comes from the germline J gene. J is TRBJ1-2 and V is TRBV7-6; TRBD1 matches at 9 bases. Looked up from germline, CDR1 is SGHVS and CDR2 is FNYEAQ. V was pared by 1 base and J by 5 bases, with 5 bases of the junction left unmatched. The CDR3 is 15 residues long. The DNA read from the CDR3 is TGTGCCAGCAGCTTAGACGGGACAGGGAATTATGGC. As protein: CASSLDGTGNYG. The CDR3 in full is CASSLDGTGNYGYTF.

This clone showed up many times. The read falls 3 residues short of the CDR3 end, and the missing part is taken from the germline J gene. J is TRBJ2-7 and V is TRBV29-1; 14 positions agree with TRBD2. This CDR3 spans 15 amino acids. Germline values: CDR1 SQVTM, CDR2 ANQGSEA. The junction had 2 bases not matched to a gene; V was cut back by 0 bases and J by 4 bases. The covered CDR3 bases are TGCAGCGTTGAAGATCGACTAGCGGGAGGGTACGAG. This codes for CSVEDRLAGGYE. The whole CDR3 region reads CSVEDRLAGGYEQYF.

This clone was counted ten times or more. The read finishes 3 residues shy of the CDR3 end, and the germline J gene is used to complete it. The chain employs TRBV20-1 and TRBJ2-3, with TRBD1 matching over 7 bases. V trimming: 6 bases; J trimming: 4 bases; junction bases outside the gene matches: 7. In germline, CDR1 is DFQATT, CDR2 SNEGSKA (reference sequence). The CDR3 is 13 residues long. The CDR3: CSAEDRASDTQYF. The DNA read from the CDR3 is TGCAGTGCCGAAGACAGGGCATCAGATACG.

This clone was detected ten times or more. The read stops 3 residues short of the end of the CDR3; the missing end is completed from the germline J gene. V usage is TRBV7-6 and J usage is TRBJ2-3, with 10 bases identical to TRBD1. The V gene's germline CDR1 is SGHVS and CDR2 FNYEAQ. The CDR3 is 13 residues long. J was trimmed by 6 bases and V by 4 bases; bases with no gene match: 1. The sequenced CDR3 bases are TGTGCCAGCAGCTGGGACAGGGGTGATACG. Translated: CASSWDRGDT. The full CDR3 protein reads CASSWDRGDTQYF.

This clone was counted at least ten times. The CDR3 end lies 3 residues beyond the end of the read and is filled in from the germline J gene. This rearrangement joins TRBV5-6 to TRBJ1-5, with D tentatively TRBD1 (6 bases). V lost 2 bases to trimming and J lost 0 bases, with 6 bases between them. CDR3 length: 14 amino acids. Germline CDR1 is SGHDT and CDR2 is YYEEEE. Here the CDR3 reads CASSLQGSNQPQHF. CDR3 bases read: TGTGCCAGCAGCTTACAGGGTAGCAATCAGCCC.